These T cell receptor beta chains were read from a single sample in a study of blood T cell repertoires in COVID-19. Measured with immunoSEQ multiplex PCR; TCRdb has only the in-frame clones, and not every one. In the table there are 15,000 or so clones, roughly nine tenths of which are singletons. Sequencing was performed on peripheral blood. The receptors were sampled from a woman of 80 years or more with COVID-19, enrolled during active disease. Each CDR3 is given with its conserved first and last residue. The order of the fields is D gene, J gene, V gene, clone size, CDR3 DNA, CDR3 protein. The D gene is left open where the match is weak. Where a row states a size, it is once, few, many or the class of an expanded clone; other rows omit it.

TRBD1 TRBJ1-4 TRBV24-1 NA TGTGCCACCAGTGGTAGAGGGACAGTTAATGAAAAACTGTTTTTT CATSGRGTVNEKLFF
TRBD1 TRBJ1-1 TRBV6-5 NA TGTGCCAGCAGCCTACAGGGGGCGACTGAAGCTTTCTTT CASSLQGATEAFF
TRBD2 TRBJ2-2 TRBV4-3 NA TGCGCCAGCAGCCAAGAAGGAGCGGGAGTACCCGGGGAGCTGTTTTTT CASSQEGAGVPGELFF
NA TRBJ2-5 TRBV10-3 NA TGTGCCATCAGTGGGAGCGAGGTTGAGACCCAGTACTTC CAISGSEVETQYF
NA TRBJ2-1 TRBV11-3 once TGTGCCAGCAGCGGTGGGCCCGGGAGCTCCTACAATGAGCAGTTCTTC CASSGGPGSSYNEQFF
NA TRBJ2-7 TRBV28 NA TGTGCCAGCAGTTTACCTAGGTACGAGCAGTACTTC CASSLPRYEQYF
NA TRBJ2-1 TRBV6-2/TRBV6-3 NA TGTGCCAGCAGTTATCCGGACAATGAGCAGTTCTTC CASSYPDNEQFF
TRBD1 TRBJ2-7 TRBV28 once TGTGCCAGCCGTTTAGGGACAGGGGGCCCCTACGAGCAGTACTTC CASRLGTGGPYEQYF
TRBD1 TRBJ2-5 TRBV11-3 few TGTGCCAGCAGCCTTATGACAGGGGGCTGGGAGACCCAGTACTTC CASSLMTGGWETQYF
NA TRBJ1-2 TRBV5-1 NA TGCGCCAGCAGCTTCCCGGGGGGGGATGCGAATGGCTACACCTTC CASSFPGGDANGYTF
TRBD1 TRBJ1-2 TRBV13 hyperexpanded TGTGCCAGCAGCTTAGAGGATTGGGACAGGCCCAACTATGGCTACACCTTC CASSLEDWDRPNYGYTF
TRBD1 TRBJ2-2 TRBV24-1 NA TGTGCCACCAGTGATCCCAGGGGGCCTGGGGAGCTGTTTTTT CATSDPRGPGELFF
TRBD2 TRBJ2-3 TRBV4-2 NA TGTGCCAGCAGCCAAGTCTCCCTAGCGGGGTCAGATACGCAGTATTTT CASSQVSLAGSDTQYF
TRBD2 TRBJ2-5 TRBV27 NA TGTGCCAGCAGTTTCAGGGTAGCGGGGGGGCCAGGGACCCAGTACTTC CASSFRVAGGPGTQYF
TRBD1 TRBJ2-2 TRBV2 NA TGTGCCAGCAGCCGACAGGGAAGAGACGGGGAGCTGTTTTTT CASSRQGRDGELFF
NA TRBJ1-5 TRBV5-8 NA TGTGCCAGCAGCCCATATTTAGGAGACGGTAGCGGCGCAAATCAGCCCCAGCATTTT CASSPYLGDGSGANQPQHF
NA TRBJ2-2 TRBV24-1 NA TGTGCCACCAGCAGTGATGGGATGGGGGCCACCGGGGAGCTGTTTTTT CATSSDGMGATGELFF
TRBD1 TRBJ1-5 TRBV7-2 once TGTGCCAGCAGCTTCGGACAGGGACTTAGCGTTAGCAATCAGCCCCAGCATTTT CASSFGQGLSVSNQPQHF
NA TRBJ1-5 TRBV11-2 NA TGTGCCAGCGCCGACACCAATAGCAATCAGCCCCAGCATTTT CASADTNSNQPQHF
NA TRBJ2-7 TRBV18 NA TGTGCCAGCTCACCACCATACTCCTACGAGCAGTACTTC CASSPPYSYEQYF
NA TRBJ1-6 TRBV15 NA TGTGCCACCAGCTGGGGGGGGTATAATTCACCCCTCCACTTT CATSWGGYNSPLHF
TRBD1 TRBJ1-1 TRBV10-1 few TGCGCCTACAGGGGACCCATGCAGGAAGCTTTCTTT CAYRGPMQEAFF
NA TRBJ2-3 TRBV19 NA TGTGCCAGTAGATCAGGGAGCACAGATACGCAGTATTTT CASRSGSTDTQYF
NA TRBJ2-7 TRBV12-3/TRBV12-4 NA TGTGCCAGCAGTTTCGCGGGTTACGAGCAGTACTTC CASSFAGYEQYF
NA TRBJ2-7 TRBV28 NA TGTGCCAGCTACGGCGGGACCGCCTACGAGCAGTACTTC CASYGGTAYEQYF
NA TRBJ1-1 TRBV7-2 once TGTGCCAGCAGCTTTACGCGTTTGACTGAAGCTTTCTTT CASSFTRLTEAFF
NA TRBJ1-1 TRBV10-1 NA TGCGCCGGCCCCGTGAGCAGGGCGGACACTGAAGCTTTCTTT CAGPVSRADTEAFF
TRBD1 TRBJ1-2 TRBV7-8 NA TGTGCCAGCAGCCCACAGGGGGCGCGAGGCTACACCTTC CASSPQGARGYTF
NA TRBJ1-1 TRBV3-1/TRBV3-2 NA TGTGCCAGCAGCTTTGACTCAAAAGCTTTCTTT CASSFDSKAFF
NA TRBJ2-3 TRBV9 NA TGTGCCAGCAGCCCCCGACTAGCAGATACGCAGTATTTT CASSPRLADTQYF
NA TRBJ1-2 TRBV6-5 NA TGTGCCAGCACCCCAGGGCTGAACTATGGCTACACCTTC CASTPGLNYGYTF
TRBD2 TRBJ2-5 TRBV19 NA TGTGCCAGTAGTATGGCTAGCGGGGGGCAAGAGACCCAGTACTTC CASSMASGGQETQYF
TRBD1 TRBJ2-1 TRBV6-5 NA TGTGCCAGCATCGGGACAGGGGATGCAGAGCAGTTCTTC CASIGTGDAEQFF